This entry lists 19 T cell receptor beta chains sequenced from one sample in a study of blood T cell repertoires in COVID-19. The assay was immunoSEQ multiplex PCR, and TCRdb's table has in-frame clones only and misses some. Here the sample spans 150,000 to 200,000 clones, about 85% being singletons. The sample consisted of peripheral blood. These receptors came from a woman at least 80 years old with acute or convalescent COVID-19.

This sequence joins TRBV7-2 and TRBJ1-1; 10 bases fit TRBD1. V was clipped by 4 bases and J by 4 bases; unmatched bases: 6. The CDR3 runs to 15 residues. Germline CDR1 SGHTA, CDR2 FQGNSA. CDR3 residues: CASSSYWTGGTEAFF. CDR3 bases: TGTGCCAGCAGCTCCTATTGGACAGGGGGCACTGAAGCTTTCTTT.

This chain uses TRBV9 with TRBJ2-3; TRBD2 matches at 9 bases. Germline V lookup: CDR1 SGDLS, CDR2 YYNGEE. This CDR3 region has 14 residues. The V segment lost 7 bases and the J segment 2 bases; nucleotides outside the gene matches: 5. The CDR3 DNA reads as TGTGCCAGCGGGCTAGCGGGGACCACAGATACGCAGTATTTT. Translating it yields CASGLAGTTDTQYF.

This clone was detected once. The gene calls are TRBV5-1 and TRBJ2-7; possibly TRBD2 for D (6 bases). V gave up 2 bases and J gave up 0 bases, with 12 bases separating them. CDR1 SGHRS and CDR2 YFSETQ come from the germline V gene. This CDR3 region has 15 residues. CDR3 sequence reads: CASSFGGTSSYEQYF. The CDR3 nucleotides read TGCGCCAGCAGCTTCGGGGGTACCTCCTCCTACGAGCAGTACTTC.

The V and J genes are TRBV27 and TRBJ1-1; unclear D gene. The germline V and J ends were trimmed by 3 bases and 3 bases, with 17 bases remaining between them. Germline CDR1 MNHEY, CDR2 SMNVEV (reference sequence). The CDR3 length is 16 residues. CDR3 nucleotides: TGTGCCAGCAGTTTTGTGACTCCTGAAGAGGACACTGAAGCTTTCTTT. Residues: CASSFVTPEEDTEAFF.

The J gene is TRBJ1-1, the V gene TRBV7-2; tentative D call: TRBD1 (6 bases). V was trimmed by 3 bases and J by 2 bases, leaving 13 bases between them. CDR3 length: 15 residues. Germline values: CDR1 SGHTA, CDR2 FQGNSA. CDR3 amino acids: CASSLSGTPNTEAFF. In nucleotides, the CDR3 is TGTGCCAGCAGCTTGTCCGGGACACCAAACACTGAAGCTTTCTTT.

V gene TRBV3-1 (or the pseudogene TRBV3-2) combines with J gene TRBJ1-2; 11 bases map to TRBD1. The ends lost 4 bases at V and 6 bases at J; junction bases unmatched: 13. Germline V lookup: CDR1 LGHDT, CDR2 YNNKEL (reference sequence). This CDR3 region has 17 residues. The CDR3 nucleotides read TGTGCCAGCAGCCGACGAGGACAGGGGGCGCTTGGAAATGGCTACACCTTC. It translates to CASSRRGQGALGNGYTF.

The chain carries TRBV2 and TRBJ2-7; a weak D match, TRBD1 (5 bases). The V end lost 2 bases, the J end lost 1 base, and 6 bases lay between the germline ends. Germline CDR1 reads SNHLY; CDR2 reads FYNNEI. CDR3 length: 13 residues. DNA of the CDR3: TGTGCCAGCAGTGAACAGGGATCCTACGAGCAGTACTTC. This translates into CASSEQGSYEQYF.

The V gene is TRBV11-2, the J gene TRBJ2-2; 7 nucleotides line up with TRBD2. CDR3 size: 15 residues. The germline V gene encodes CDR1 SGHAT and CDR2 FQNNGV. J was trimmed by 5 bases and V by 4 bases; bases with no gene match: 7. For the CDR3, the DNA is TGTGCCAGCAGCTGGGGGGTCGGGAGGACCGGGGAGCTGTTTTTT. This codes for CASSWGVGRTGELFF.

CDR3 DNA: TGTGCCAGCAGGCTCGGGGGTACTAGGGCAACTAATGAAAAACTGTTTTTT. It encodes CASRLGGTRATNEKLFF. The chain links TRBV2 to TRBJ1-4; perhaps TRBD1 as D (5 bases). Germline V gene sequence: CDR1 SNHLY, CDR2 FYNNEI. The CDR3 has 17 amino acids. Trimming removed 6 bases at V and 0 bases at J, with 17 bases between. The variable domain in full, with the rest retrieved from reference TRBV2 and TRBJ1-4, is EPEVTQTPSHQVTQMGQEVILRCVPISNHLYFYWYRQILGQKVEFLVSFYNNEISEKSEIFDDQFSVERPDGSNFTLKIRSTKLEDSAMYFCASRLGGTRATNEKLFFGSGTQLSVL.

The genes are TRBV4-2 and TRBJ2-1, with 8 bases matching TRBD2. This CDR3 comprises 17 residues. Germline loops: CDR1 LGHNA, CDR2 YNFKEQ. V was pared by 0 bases and J by 2 bases, with 6 bases of the junction left unmatched. The CDR3 spells CASSQEVLAATYNEQFF. The CDR3 DNA reads TGTGCCAGCAGCCAAGAGGTACTAGCGGCAACCTACAATGAGCAGTTCTTC.

This clone came up once. The chain couples TRBV5-4 to TRBJ2-6; possible D gene TRBD1, 6 bases. V lost 4 bases to trimming and J lost 0 bases, with 20 bases between them. Per germline, CDR1 SGHNT and CDR2 YYREEE (reference sequence). This CDR3 comprises 19 residues. CDR3 DNA: TGTGCCAGCAGCCCACCTGGGGGCAGGGTGGGCTCTGGGGCCAACGTCCTGACTTTC. It is translated as CASSPPGGRVGSGANVLTF.

This chain connects TRBV5-1 to TRBJ2-5, with 12 nucleotides matching TRBD2. V gave up 4 bases and J gave up 3 bases; unmatched junction bases: 10. This CDR3 has 17 amino acids. CDR1 SGHRS and CDR2 YFSETQ come from the germline V gene. The DNA for the CDR3 is TGCGCCAGCAGCCCAGGGGGGACTAGCGGGCCCAAAGAGACCCAGTACTTC. Its translation: CASSPGGTSGPKETQYF.

This clone appeared many times. The J gene is TRBJ2-7, the V gene TRBV3-1 (or the pseudogene TRBV3-2); D perhaps matches TRBD2 (7 bases). The ends were cut back, 4 bases at V and 6 bases at J, with 22 bases in the middle. Per the germline V gene, CDR1 is LGHDT and CDR2 is YNNKEL (reference sequence). CDR3 length: 16 amino acids. CDR3 protein: CASSLKGGAGASEQYF. The DNA for the CDR3 is TGTGCCAGCAGCCTAAAAGGGGGGGCAGGGGCGTCCGAGCAGTACTTC.

This clone has just one count. V usage is TRBV7-6 and J usage is TRBJ1-4; no reliable D call. The CDR3 is made up of 14 amino acids. CDR1 SGHVS and CDR2 FNYEAQ come from the germline V gene. V was cut by 2 bases and J by 3 bases, with 7 bases left in between. The CDR3 coding sequence is TGTGCCAGCAGCTTACTGCGGGCTAATGAAAAACTGTTTTTT. This sequence encodes CASSLLRANEKLFF.

The rearrangement joins TRBV14 to TRBJ2-3; D gene unclear. Germline V gene sequence: CDR1 SGHDN, CDR2 FVKESK. This CDR3 is 14 amino acids long. The ends were cut back, 1 base at V and 3 bases at J, with 8 bases in the middle. The CDR3 nucleotides are TGTGCCAGCAGCCAAGGTCTCACAACAGATACGCAGTATTTT. Its protein product is CASSQGLTTDTQYF. Looking up the rest from reference TRBV14 and TRBJ2-3 gives the full variable domain: EAGVTQFPSHSVIEKGQTVTLRCDPISGHDNLYWYRRVMGKEIKFLLHFVKESKQDESGMPNNRFLAERTGGTYSTLKVQPAELEDSGVYFCASSQGLTTDTQYFGPGTRLTVL.

The V and J genes are TRBV29-1 and TRBJ2-2; D remains unclear. Trimming took 4 bases from V and 0 from J, leaving 9 bases between them. Germline loops: CDR1 SQVTM, CDR2 ANQGSEA. This CDR3 region has 14 residues. CDR3 coding DNA: TGCAGCGTTGGACATCCAACGAACACCGGGGAGCTGTTTTTT. The encoded protein is CSVGHPTNTGELFF.

This clone appeared a few times. CDR3 residues: CASSATGQFTGELFF. The CDR3 coding sequence is TGTGCCAGCAGCGCCACGGGACAGTTCACCGGGGAGCTGTTTTTT. The V and J genes are TRBV9 and TRBJ2-2, with TRBD1 matching 7 bases. In germline, CDR1 is SGDLS, CDR2 YYNGEE. The ends lost 3 bases at V and 4 bases at J; junction bases unmatched: 6. The CDR3 has 15 amino acids.

On this clone: The same CDR3 also results from other DNA sequences found in this sample. This sequence joins TRBV4-3 and TRBJ2-7; D may be TRBD1 (6 bases). CDR1 and CDR2 from the germline V gene are LGHNA and YSLEER. The CDR3 is made up of 13 amino acids. Between the trimmed V and J ends, which lost 0 bases and 4 bases, there was a span of 7 bases. The CDR3 region is CASSQEGGYEQYF. The CDR3 DNA reads TGCGCCAGCAGCCAAGAAGGGGGTTACGAGCAGTACTTC.

V is TRBV5-5 and J is TRBJ2-7, with D possibly TRBD1 on 6 matching bases. There are 16 residues in the CDR3. V was clipped by 6 bases and J by 0 bases, with 19 bases between them. Germline CDR1 SGHKS, CDR2 YYEKEE (reference sequence). CDR3 residues: CASNKRDTGSSYEQYF. The CDR3 DNA follows: TGTGCCAGCAACAAACGGGACACCGGAAGCTCCTACGAGCAGTACTTC.